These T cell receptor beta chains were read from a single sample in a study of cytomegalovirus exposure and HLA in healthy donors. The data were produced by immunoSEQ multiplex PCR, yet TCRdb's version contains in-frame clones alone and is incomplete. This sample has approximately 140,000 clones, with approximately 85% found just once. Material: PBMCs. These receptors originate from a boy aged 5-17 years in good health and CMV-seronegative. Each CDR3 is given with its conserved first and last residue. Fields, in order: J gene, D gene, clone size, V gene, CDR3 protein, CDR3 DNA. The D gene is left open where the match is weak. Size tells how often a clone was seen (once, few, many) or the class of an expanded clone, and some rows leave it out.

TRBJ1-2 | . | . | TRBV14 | CASSQDSGGVGYTF | TGTGCCAGCAGCCAAGATTCGGGAGGGGTCGGCTACACCTTC
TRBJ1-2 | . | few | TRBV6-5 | CASRREVSGYGYTF | TGTGCCAGCAGGAGGGAGGTCTCGGGCTATGGCTACACCTTC
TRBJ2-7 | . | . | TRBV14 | CASSQGHGVYEQYF | TGTGCCAGCAGCCAAGGTCACGGGGTCTACGAGCAGTACTTC
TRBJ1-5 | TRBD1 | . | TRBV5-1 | CASRSDRDQPQHF | TGCGCCAGCAGATCAGACAGGGATCAGCCCCAGCATTTT
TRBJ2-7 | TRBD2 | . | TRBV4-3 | CASSQDGGSYEQYF | TGCGCCAGCAGCCAAGACGGGGGGTCCTACGAGCAGTACTTC
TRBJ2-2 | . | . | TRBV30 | CAWSDRFRYTGELFF | TGTGCCTGGAGTGACAGGTTCAGGTACACCGGGGAGCTGTTTTTT
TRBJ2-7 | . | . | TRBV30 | CAWSSGGTTSYEQYF | TGTGCCTGGAGTTCTGGGGGGACGACCTCCTACGAGCAGTACTTC
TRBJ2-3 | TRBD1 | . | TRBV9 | CASSVRQGEYSDTQYF | TGTGCCAGCAGCGTGCGACAGGGGGAATACTCAGATACGCAGTATTTT
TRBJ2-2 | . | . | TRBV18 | CASSPLSTTANTGELFF | TGTGCCAGTTCACCACTATCCACGACAGCTAACACCGGGGAGCTGTTTTTT
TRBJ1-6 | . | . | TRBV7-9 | CASTLGSSSYNSPLHF | TGTGCCAGCACCTTAGGGTCGAGCTCCTATAATTCACCCCTCCACTTT
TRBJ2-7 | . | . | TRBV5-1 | CASSPSRGYEQYF | TGCGCCAGCAGCCCGAGTAGGGGTTACGAGCAGTACTTC